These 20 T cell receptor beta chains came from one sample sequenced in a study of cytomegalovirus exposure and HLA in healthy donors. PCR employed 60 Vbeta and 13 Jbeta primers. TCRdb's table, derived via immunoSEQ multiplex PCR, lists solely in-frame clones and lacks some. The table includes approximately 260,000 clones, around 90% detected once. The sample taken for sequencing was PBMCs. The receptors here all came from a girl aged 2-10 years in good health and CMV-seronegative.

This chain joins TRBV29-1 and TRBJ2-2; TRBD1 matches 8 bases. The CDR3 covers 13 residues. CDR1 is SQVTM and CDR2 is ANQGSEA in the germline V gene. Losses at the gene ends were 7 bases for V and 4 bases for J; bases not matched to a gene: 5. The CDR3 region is CSAETGGTGELFF. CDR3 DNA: TGCAGCGCAGAAACAGGGGGCACCGGGGAGCTGTTTTTT.

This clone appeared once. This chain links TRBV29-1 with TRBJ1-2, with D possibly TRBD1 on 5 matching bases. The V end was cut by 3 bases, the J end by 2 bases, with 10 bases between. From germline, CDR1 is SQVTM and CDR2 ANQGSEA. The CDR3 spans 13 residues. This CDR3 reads CSVEGRVNYGYTF. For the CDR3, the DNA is TGCAGCGTTGAGGGCAGGGTAAACTATGGCTACACCTTC.

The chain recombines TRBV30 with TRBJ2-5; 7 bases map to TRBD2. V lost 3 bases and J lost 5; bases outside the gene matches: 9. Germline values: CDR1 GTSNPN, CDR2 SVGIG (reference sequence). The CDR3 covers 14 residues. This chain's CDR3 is CAWSYGGGKETQYF. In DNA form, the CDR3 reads TGTGCCTGGAGCTATGGGGGGGGTAAGGAGACCCAGTACTTC.

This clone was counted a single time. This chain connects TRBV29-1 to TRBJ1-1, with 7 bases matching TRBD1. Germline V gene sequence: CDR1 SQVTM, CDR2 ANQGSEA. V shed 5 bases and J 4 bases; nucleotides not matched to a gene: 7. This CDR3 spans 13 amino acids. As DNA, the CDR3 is TGCAGCGTTCTAGGGACAGCAAGCACTGAAGCTTTCTTT. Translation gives CSVLGTASTEAFF.

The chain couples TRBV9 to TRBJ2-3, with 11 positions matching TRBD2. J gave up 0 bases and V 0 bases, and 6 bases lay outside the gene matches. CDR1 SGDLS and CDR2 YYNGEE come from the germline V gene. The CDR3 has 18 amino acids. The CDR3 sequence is CASSVGPSGGTSTDTQYF. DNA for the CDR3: TGTGCCAGCAGCGTAGGCCCTAGCGGGGGGACTAGCACAGATACGCAGTATTTT.

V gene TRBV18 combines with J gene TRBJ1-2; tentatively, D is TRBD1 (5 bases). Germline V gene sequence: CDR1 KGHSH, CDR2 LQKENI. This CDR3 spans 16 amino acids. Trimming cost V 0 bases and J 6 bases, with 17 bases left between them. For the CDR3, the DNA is TGTGCCAGCTCACCACCTAATGAGCAGGGAAGGGATGGCTACACCTTC. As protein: CASSPPNEQGRDGYTF.

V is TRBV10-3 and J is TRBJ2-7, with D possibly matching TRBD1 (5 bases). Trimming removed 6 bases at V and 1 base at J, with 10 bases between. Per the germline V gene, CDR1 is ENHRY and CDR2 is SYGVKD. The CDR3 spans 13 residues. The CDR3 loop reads CAIRTARSYEQYF. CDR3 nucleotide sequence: TGTGCCATCAGGACAGCCAGGTCCTACGAGCAGTACTTC.

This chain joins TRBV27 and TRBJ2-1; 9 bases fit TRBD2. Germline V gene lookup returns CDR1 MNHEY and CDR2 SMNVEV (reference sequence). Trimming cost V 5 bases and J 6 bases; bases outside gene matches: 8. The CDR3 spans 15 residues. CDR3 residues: CASSPGTSFGNEQFF. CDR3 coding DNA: TGTGCCAGCAGTCCGGGGACTAGCTTTGGCAATGAGCAGTTCTTC.

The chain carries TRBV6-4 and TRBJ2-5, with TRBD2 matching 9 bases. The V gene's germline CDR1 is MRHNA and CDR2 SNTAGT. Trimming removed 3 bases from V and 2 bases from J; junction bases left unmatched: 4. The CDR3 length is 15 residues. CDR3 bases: TGTGCCAGCAGTGAGATTGCGGGGGGGCAAGAGACCCAGTACTTC. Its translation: CASSEIAGGQETQYF.

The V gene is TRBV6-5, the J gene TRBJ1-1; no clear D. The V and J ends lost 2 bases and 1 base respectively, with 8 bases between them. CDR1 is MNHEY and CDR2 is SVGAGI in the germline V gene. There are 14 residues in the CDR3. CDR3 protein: CASSYVASNTEAFF. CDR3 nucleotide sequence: TGTGCCAGCAGTTACGTAGCTTCGAACACTGAAGCTTTCTTT.

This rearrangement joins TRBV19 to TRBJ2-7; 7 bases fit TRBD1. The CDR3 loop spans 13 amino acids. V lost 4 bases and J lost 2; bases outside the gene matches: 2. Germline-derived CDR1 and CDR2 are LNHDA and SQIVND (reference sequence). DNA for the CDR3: TGTGCCAGTAGTAACGGACAGGCCTACGAGCAGTACTTC. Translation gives CASSNGQAYEQYF.

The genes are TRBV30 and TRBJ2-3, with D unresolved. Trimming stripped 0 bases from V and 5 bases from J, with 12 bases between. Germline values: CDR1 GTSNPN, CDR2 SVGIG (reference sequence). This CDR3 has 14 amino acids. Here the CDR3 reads CAWSVWAGQDTQYF. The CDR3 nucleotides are TGTGCCTGGAGTGTATGGGCCGGTCAAGATACGCAGTATTTT.

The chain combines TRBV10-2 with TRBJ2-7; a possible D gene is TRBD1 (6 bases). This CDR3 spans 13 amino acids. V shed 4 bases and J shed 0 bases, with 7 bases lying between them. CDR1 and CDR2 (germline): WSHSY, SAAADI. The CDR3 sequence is CASSVGASYEQYF. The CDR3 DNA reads TGCGCCAGCAGTGTGGGGGCCTCCTACGAGCAGTACTTC.

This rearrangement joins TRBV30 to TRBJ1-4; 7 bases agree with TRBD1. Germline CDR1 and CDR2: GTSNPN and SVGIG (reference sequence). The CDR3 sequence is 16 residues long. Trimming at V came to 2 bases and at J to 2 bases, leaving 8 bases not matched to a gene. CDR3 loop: CAWSSQDRRTNEKLFF. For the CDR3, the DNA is TGTGCCTGGAGTTCGCAGGACAGGAGGACTAATGAAAAACTGTTTTTT.

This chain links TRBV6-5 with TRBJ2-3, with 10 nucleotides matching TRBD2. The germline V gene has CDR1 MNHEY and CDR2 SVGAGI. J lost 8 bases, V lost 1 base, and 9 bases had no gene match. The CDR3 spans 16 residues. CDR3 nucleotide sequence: TGTGCCAGCAGTTACTATCGAGCGGGGGGGCTTGGTACGCAGTATTTT. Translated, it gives CASSYYRAGGLGTQYF.

CDR3 amino acids: CASSLLTSGSSYNEQFF. The CDR3 DNA is TGTGCCAGCAGTTTATTGACTAGCGGGAGCTCCTACAATGAGCAGTTCTTC. This chain joins TRBV28 and TRBJ2-1; TRBD2 matches 12 bases. Germline values: CDR1 MDHEN, CDR2 SYDVKM. There are 17 residues in the CDR3. After removal of 1 base from V and 0 bases from J, the junction contained 1 base not matched to a gene.

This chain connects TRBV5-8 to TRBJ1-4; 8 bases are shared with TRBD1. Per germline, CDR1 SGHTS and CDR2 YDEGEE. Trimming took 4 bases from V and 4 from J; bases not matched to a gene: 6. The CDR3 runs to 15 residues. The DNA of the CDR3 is TGTGCCAGCAGCCTCCGGGACAGGAGTAATGAAAAACTGTTTTTT. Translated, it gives CASSLRDRSNEKLFF.

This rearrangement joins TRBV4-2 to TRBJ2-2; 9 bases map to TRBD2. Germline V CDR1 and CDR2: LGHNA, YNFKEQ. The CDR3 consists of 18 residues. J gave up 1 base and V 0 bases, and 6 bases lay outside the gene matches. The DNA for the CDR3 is TGTGCCAGCAGCCAAGATTCCAGACTAGCGGTGAACACCGGGGAGCTGTTTTTT. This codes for CASSQDSRLAVNTGELFF.

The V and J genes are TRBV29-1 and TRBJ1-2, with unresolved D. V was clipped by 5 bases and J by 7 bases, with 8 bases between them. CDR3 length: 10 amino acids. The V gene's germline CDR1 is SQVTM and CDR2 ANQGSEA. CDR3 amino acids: CSVSGGGYTF. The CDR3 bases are TGCAGCGTTAGCGGAGGTGGCTACACCTTC.

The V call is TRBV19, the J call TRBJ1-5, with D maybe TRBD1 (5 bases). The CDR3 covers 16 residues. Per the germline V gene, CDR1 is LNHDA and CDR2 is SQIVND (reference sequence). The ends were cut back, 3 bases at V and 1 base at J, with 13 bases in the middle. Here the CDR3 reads CASSIRGPLSNQPQHF. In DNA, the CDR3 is TGTGCCAGTAGTATTAGGGGTCCGCTAAGCAATCAGCCCCAGCATTTT.